Given below is one T cell receptor (beta chain) in context. The antigen remains unidentified. The data stem from a study of T cells in Graves' hyperthyroidism and ophthalmopathy. About the study: Peripheral blood was acquired at first diagnosis, ahead of any therapy whatsoever.

Blood was obtained at the first hyperthyroidism diagnosis, which preceded any ophthalmopathy symptoms. This CDR3 region has 13 residues. With 6 bases clipped from V and 6 bases from J, the junction kept 5 bases outside the gene matches. Points from the study as a whole: A model of 13 V-J features distinguished ophthalmopathy from stable hyperthyroidism. Appearing also in blood were most of the thyroid clonotypes expanded above 0.001.

There were TCR beta CDR3 regions amplified from RNA transcripts. HTBI primers were used for first-round RT-PCR of the TCR CDR3. One entry per CDR3 protein, called by TCRdb with MiXCR from the multiplex PCR reads. The sample consists of fewer than 300,000 distinct CDR3 sequences, less than 30% of them appearing once. The J gene is TRBJ1-2, the V gene TRBV12-3 or TRBV12-4; 9 nucleotides line up with TRBD1. The clonotype comes from a man aged 40-55 years with Graves' hyperthyroidism that later progressed to Graves' ophthalmopathy. Sample: blood. The DNA for the CDR3 is TGTGCCAGCAGGGCTGGGACAGGGAATGGCTACACCTTC. It translates to CASRAGTGNGYTF.